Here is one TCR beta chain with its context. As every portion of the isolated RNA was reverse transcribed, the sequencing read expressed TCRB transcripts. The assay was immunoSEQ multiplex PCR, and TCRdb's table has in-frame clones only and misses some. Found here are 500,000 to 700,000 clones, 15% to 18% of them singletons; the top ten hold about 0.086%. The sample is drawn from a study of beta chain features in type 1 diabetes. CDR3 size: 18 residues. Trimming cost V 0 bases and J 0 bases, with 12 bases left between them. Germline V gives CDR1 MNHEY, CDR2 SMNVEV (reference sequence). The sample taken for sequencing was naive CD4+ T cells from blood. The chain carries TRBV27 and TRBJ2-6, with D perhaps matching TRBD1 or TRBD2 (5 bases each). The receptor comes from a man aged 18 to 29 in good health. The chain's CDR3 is CASSLSWGWPSGANVLTF. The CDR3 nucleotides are TGTGCCAGCAGTTTATCTTGGGGGTGGCCCTCTGGGGCCAACGTCCTGACTTTC.